This TCR beta chain was sequenced during a study of molecular identifiers for immune sequencing clone quantification. About the study: In the replicates, RNA derived from around 20,000 or 99,000 naive CD8 cells was divided into five parts, and four were sequenced.

Listed TCR primers and previously described methods were used for bulk TCR libraries. MiXCR was run by TCRdb on the PCR reads, yielding one entry per CDR3 protein. The table lists about 300,000 distinct CDR3 sequences, 20% to 25% of them singletons, with 0.81% in the top ten. The V end lost 5 bases, the J end lost 1 base, and 8 bases lay between the germline ends. The CDR3 is 13 residues long. Germline V lookup: CDR1 MNHEY, CDR2 SMNVEV (reference sequence). With 10%, 30% or 50% of RNA, about 20,000 to 1,000,000 naive CD8 T cells were sequenced. This clonotype was detected ten times or more. Antigen unknown. Study-level results: Jurkat TCR RNA from one cell was spiked into roughly 1 million naive cells, and it was reportedly detectable there.

The rearrangement uses TRBV27 and TRBJ2-5, with D possibly TRBD2 on 5 matching bases. The source of this sequence is a human donor in good health. Some libraries in this study had Jurkat cell RNA spiked in. Sequences were obtained from naive CD8+ T cells from blood, with Jurkat cell RNA spiked in. Subset noted: FACS-sorted CD8+CD4-CCR7+CD45RA+ naive T cells. DNA of the CDR3: TGTGCCAGCAGTCCCAGCGGCCAAGAGACCCAGTACTTC. Its translation is CASSPSGQETQYF.